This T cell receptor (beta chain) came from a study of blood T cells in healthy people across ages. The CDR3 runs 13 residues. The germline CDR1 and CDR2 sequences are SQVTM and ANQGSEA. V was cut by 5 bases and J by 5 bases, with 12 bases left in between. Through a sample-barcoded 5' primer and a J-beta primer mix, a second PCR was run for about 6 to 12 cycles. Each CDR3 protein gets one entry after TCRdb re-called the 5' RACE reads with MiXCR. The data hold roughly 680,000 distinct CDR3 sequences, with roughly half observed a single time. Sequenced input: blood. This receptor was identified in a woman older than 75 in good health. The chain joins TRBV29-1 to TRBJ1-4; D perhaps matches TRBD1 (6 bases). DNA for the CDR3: TGCAGCGTTCTGACAGGACGAAATGAAAAACTGTTTTTT. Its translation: CSVLTGRNEKLFF.